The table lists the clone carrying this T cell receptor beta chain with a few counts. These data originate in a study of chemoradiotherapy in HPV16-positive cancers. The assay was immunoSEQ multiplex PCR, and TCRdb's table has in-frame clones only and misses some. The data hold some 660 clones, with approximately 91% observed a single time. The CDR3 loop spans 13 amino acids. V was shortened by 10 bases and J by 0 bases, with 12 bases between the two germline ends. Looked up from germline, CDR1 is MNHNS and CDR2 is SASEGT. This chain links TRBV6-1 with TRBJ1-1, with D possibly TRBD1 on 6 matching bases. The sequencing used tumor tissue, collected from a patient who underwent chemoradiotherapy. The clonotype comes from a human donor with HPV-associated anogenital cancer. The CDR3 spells CANARGLNTEAFF. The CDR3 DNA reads TGTGCCAACGCGAGGGGGTTGAACACTGAAGCTTTCTTT.